This record covers a single TCR beta chain. Its antigen remains unidentified. Germline CDR1 reads SGHKS; CDR2 reads YYEKEE (reference sequence). V gave up 4 bases and J gave up 5 bases, with 3 bases separating them. The length of the CDR3 is 11 residues. Repertoires were generated with immunoSEQ multiplex PCR, while TCRdb's copy carries only in-frame clones and drops some. The repertoire holds about 1.5 million clones, with under 99% as singletons. This specimen comes from a study of shared clonotypes between healthy human individuals. Study-level findings and limits: A few donors showed sharing of about 4.6% of naive CD4 clonotypes.

This chain uses TRBV5-5 with TRBJ2-2; D not certain. The sequence was collected from a man aged 25-40 years in good health. The source material was naive CD4+ T cells sorted from blood. This sample's subset: CD45RA+ positively selected. CDR3 nucleotide sequence: TGTGCCAGCAGCGAAACCGGGGAGCTGTTTTTT. Translation gives CASSETGELFF. The full variable domain, in which reference TRBV5-5 and TRBJ2-2 provide the parts outside the CDR3, is DAGVTQSPTHLIKTRGQQVTLRCSPISGHKSVSWYQQVLGQGPQFIFQYYEKEERGRGNFPDRFSARQFPNYSSELNVNALLLGDSALYLCASSETGELFFGEGSRLTVL.